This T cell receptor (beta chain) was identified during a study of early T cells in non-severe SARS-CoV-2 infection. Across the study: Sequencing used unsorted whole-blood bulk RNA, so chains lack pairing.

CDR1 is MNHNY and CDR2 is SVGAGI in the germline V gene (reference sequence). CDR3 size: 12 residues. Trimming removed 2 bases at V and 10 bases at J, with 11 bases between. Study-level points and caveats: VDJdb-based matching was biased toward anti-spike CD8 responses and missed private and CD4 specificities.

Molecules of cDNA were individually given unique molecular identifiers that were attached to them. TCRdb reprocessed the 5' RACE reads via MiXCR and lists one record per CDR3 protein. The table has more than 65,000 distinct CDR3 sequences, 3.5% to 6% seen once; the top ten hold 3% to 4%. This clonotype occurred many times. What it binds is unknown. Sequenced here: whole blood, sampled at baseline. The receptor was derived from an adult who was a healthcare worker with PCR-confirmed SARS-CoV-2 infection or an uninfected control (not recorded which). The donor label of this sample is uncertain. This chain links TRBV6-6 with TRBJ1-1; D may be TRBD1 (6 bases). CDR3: CASSYRGALAFF. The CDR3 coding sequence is TGTGCCAGCAGTTACCGGGGGGCATTAGCTTTCTTT.